This record looks at one TCR beta chain sequence and its context. The data stem from a study of control samples from healthy donors and cancer patients. Germline values: CDR1 LGHDT, CDR2 YNNKEL (reference sequence). The length of the CDR3 is 17 residues. The ends lost 1 base at V and 10 bases at J; junction bases unmatched: 17. TCRdb keeps only in-frame clones here, not all; method: immunoSEQ multiplex PCR. The sample records about 94,000 clones, 75% to 95% being singletons. The V call is TRBV3-1 (or the pseudogene TRBV3-2), the J call TRBJ1-1, with 8 bases fitting TRBD1. The source material was blood. The sequence was obtained from a woman between 18 and 29 years old in good health. The CDR3 DNA follows: TGTGCCAGCAGCCAAGGATTAGGCTCAGGGGGCTCGGCGGGAGCTTTCTTT. This sequence encodes CASSQGLGSGGSAGAFF.